This T cell receptor (beta chain) derives from a study of monozygotic twins with inflammatory bowel disease. Every TCR library drew on about 3,300 ng of total RNA. From the 5' RACE reads, TCRdb lists one entry per CDR3 protein and no DNA. Its listing shows about 300,000 distinct CDR3 sequences. The CDR3 consists of 16 residues. Germline CDR1 is SGDLS and CDR2 is YYNGEE. The sample consisted of blood. The chain has TRBV9 and TRBJ1-2. This receptor was identified in a human donor with ulcerative colitis or Crohn's disease, or a healthy co-twin of an affected twin (not recorded which). The CDR3 loop is CASSADPRTQGDGYTF.